The 9 T cell receptor beta chains given below trace back to one sample, sequenced in a study of cytomegalovirus exposure and HLA in healthy donors. The protocol was immunoSEQ multiplex PCR, while the TCRdb copy is restricted to in-frame clones and leaves out a portion. The sample yields under 250,000 clones, roughly 84% seen once. The sample taken for sequencing was PBMCs. The receptors were gathered from a woman under 30 in good health and CMV-seropositive.

The V call is TRBV19, the J call TRBJ1-2; TRBD1 agrees at 11 bases. CDR1 is LNHDA, CDR2 SQIVND, per germline (reference sequence). V shed 6 bases, J shed 8 bases, and the junction held 14 bases outside the gene matches. The CDR3 length is 16 residues. The CDR3 sequence is CASRAISPGQGEGYTF. The CDR3, as DNA: TGTGCCAGTAGAGCTATTTCGCCGGGACAGGGGGAGGGCTACACCTTC.

The chain joins TRBV5-1 to TRBJ1-1, with no clear D. From germline, CDR1 is SGHRS and CDR2 YFSETQ. V was shortened by 0 bases and J by 1 base, with 10 bases between the two germline ends. The CDR3 loop spans 15 amino acids. CDR3 sequence (DNA): TGCGCCAGCAGCTTGGCCGGCAGGCCGAACACTGAAGCTTTCTTT. As protein: CASSLAGRPNTEAFF.

V and J are TRBV5-6 and TRBJ1-2, with a tentative D call TRBD1 (6 bases). The CDR3 runs 14 residues. The germline gives CDR1 SGHDT, CDR2 YYEEEE. Between the trimmed V and J ends, which lost 2 bases and 4 bases, there was a span of 12 bases. CDR3 region: CASSFRTEPYGYTF. The CDR3 DNA is TGTGCCAGCAGCTTCCGGACAGAGCCCTATGGCTACACCTTC. Together with reference TRBV5-6 and TRBJ1-2, the CDR3 gives the full variable domain: DAGVTQSPTHLIKTRGQQVTLRCSPKSGHDTVSWYQQALGQGPQFIFQYYEEEERQRGNFPDRFSGHQFPNYSSELNVNALLLGDSALYLCASSFRTEPYGYTFGSGTRLTVV.

V usage is TRBV7-2 and J usage is TRBJ2-7; weak D call: TRBD2 (7 bases). The CDR3 has 16 amino acids. Germline V CDR1 and CDR2: SGHTA, FQGNSA. Trimming cost V 3 bases and J 0 bases, with 15 bases left between them. The CDR3 region is CASSFSGAGASYEQYF. Here the CDR3 DNA reads TGTGCCAGCAGCTTTAGCGGTGCGGGGGCCTCCTACGAGCAGTACTTC.

The chain is built from TRBV28 and TRBJ1-2, with a weak D call TRBD1 (6 bases). V was cut by 4 bases and J by 5 bases, with 32 bases left in between. The CDR3 length is 20 residues. Germline CDR1 is MDHEN and CDR2 is SYDVKM. CDR3 residues: CASSSTSQFIEQGVLYGYTF. CDR3 in DNA: TGTGCCAGCAGTTCCACCTCCCAGTTTATAGAACAGGGAGTCTTGTATGGCTACACCTTC.

This chain connects TRBV9 to TRBJ2-3; 13 nucleotides line up with TRBD2. The CDR3 spans 18 residues. CDR1 is SGDLS, CDR2 YYNGEE, per germline. V lost 4 bases, J lost 0 bases, and 8 bases stayed unmatched. The CDR3 sequence is CASSPRTSGSWSTDTQYF. In nucleotides, the CDR3 is TGTGCCAGCAGCCCACGGACTAGCGGGAGCTGGAGCACAGATACGCAGTATTTT.

This clone was seen only once. The chain has TRBV27 and TRBJ1-1, with D unresolved. CDR1 MNHEY and CDR2 SMNVEV come from the germline V gene (reference sequence). Trimming took 1 base from V and 11 from J, leaving 14 bases between them. This CDR3 comprises 13 residues. This CDR3 is CASSLWRGGDAFF. The DNA of the CDR3 is TGTGCCAGCAGTTTATGGCGTGGCGGTGACGCTTTCTTT.

The chain employs TRBV18 and TRBJ1-5; 7 nucleotides agree with TRBD1. The CDR3 has 14 amino acids. V gave up 5 bases and J gave up 5 bases; unmatched junction bases: 6. CDR1 and CDR2 (germline): KGHSH, LQKENI. CDR3 DNA sequence: TGTGCCAGCTCAACCCGGGACAGTTATCAGCCCCAGCATTTT. It encodes CASSTRDSYQPQHF.

V is TRBV5-1 and J is TRBJ2-7; 7 bases map to TRBD1. The CDR3 sequence is 15 residues long. V was pared by 4 bases and J by 2 bases, with 9 bases of the junction left unmatched. Germline CDR1 is SGHRS and CDR2 is YFSETQ. In nucleotides, the CDR3 is TGCGCCAGCAGCCGGAGACAGGGATCCCCCTACGAGCAGTACTTC. Its protein is CASSRRQGSPYEQYF.